This T cell receptor (beta chain) was observed in a study of neurological immune-mediated disorders. TCRdb re-called the 5' RACE reads through MiXCR, storing one row per CDR3 protein. The table shows roughly 60,000 distinct CDR3 sequences, with 4% occurring only once. This clonotype was recorded at least ten times. The sample consisted of CD4+ T cells from blood. The origin of this receptor is a woman in her thirties or forties with multiple sclerosis.

The chain's CDR3 is CASSRPGQDFGYTF. In nucleotides, the CDR3 is TGTGCCAGCAGCCGCCCGGGACAGGATTTCGGCTACACCTTC. The genes are TRBV5-6 and TRBJ1-2; 8 nucleotides line up with TRBD1. Per the germline V gene, CDR1 is SGHDT and CDR2 is YYEEEE. After removal of 4 bases from V and 8 bases from J, the junction contained 10 bases not matched to a gene. The CDR3 loop spans 14 amino acids.